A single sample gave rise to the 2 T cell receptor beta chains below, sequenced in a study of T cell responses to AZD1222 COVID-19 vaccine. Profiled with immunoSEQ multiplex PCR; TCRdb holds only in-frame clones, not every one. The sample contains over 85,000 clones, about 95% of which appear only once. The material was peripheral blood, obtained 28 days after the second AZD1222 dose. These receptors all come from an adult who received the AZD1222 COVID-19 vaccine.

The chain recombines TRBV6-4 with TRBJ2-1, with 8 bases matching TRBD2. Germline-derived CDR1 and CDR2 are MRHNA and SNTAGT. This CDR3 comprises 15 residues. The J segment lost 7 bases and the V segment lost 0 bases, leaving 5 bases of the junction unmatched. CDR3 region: CASSDSSGRSNEQFF. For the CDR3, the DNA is TGTGCCAGCAGTGACTCAAGCGGGAGATCAAATGAGCAGTTCTTC.

CDR3 region: CASSQRQGYRETQYF. CDR3 DNA: TGTGCCAGCAGCCAAAGACAGGGGTACAGGGAGACCCAGTACTTC. The chain combines TRBV3-1 (or the pseudogene TRBV3-2) with TRBJ2-5; 8 bases line up with TRBD1. CDR1 LGHDT and CDR2 YNNKEL come from the germline V gene (reference sequence). Germline trimming cut 2 bases from V and 5 bases from J; bases unmatched to any gene: 7. This CDR3 has 15 amino acids.